Below are 5 T cell receptor beta chains sequenced from a single sample in a study of blood T cell repertoires in COVID-19. Repertoires were generated with immunoSEQ multiplex PCR, while TCRdb's copy carries only in-frame clones and drops some. In the table there are about 180,000 clones, 75% to 90% of which are singletons. What was sequenced was PBMCs or T cells enriched from blood (not recorded which). The receptors originated from a man between 35 and 55 years old who had recovered from COVID-19.

The chain combines TRBV28 with TRBJ1-5; D uncertain. CDR3 length: 12 residues. Germline assignment: CDR1 MDHEN and CDR2 SYDVKM. The germline V and J ends were trimmed by 9 bases and 0 bases, with 6 bases remaining between them. CDR3 sequence (DNA): TGTGCCAGATCAGTTAGCAATCAGCCCCAGCATTTT. The encoded protein is CARSVSNQPQHF.

J is TRBJ2-7 and V is TRBV11-3; TRBD1 agrees at 9 bases. The CDR3 spans 15 residues. Unmatched junction bases numbered 6, after V lost 1 base and J lost 5 bases. Germline CDR1 reads SGHNT; CDR2 reads YENEEA. The CDR3 is CASSLAGQGPHEQYF. The CDR3 nucleotides read TGTGCCAGCAGCTTAGCGGGACAGGGCCCCCACGAGCAGTACTTC.

This chain links TRBV18 with TRBJ2-2, with a tentative D call TRBD2 (5 bases). In germline, CDR1 is KGHSH, CDR2 LQKENI. V lost 8 bases and J 5 bases, leaving 18 bases between the germline ends. The CDR3 loop spans 15 amino acids. This CDR3 reads CASLGDVRVTGELFF. For the CDR3, the DNA is TGTGCCAGCCTCGGAGATGTGAGGGTGACCGGGGAGCTGTTTTTT.

This chain connects TRBV7-9 to TRBJ2-1; 8 nucleotides match TRBD2. The germline V gene encodes CDR1 SEHNR and CDR2 FQNEAQ (reference sequence). This CDR3 region has 15 residues. Losses at the gene ends were 5 bases for V and 7 bases for J; bases not matched to a gene: 10. The CDR3 here is CASSPSGSGVNEQFF. DNA of the CDR3: TGTGCCAGCAGCCCAAGCGGGAGTGGTGTGAATGAGCAGTTCTTC.

The chain couples TRBV10-2 to TRBJ1-1; D gene ambiguous. This CDR3 is 12 amino acids long. Germline values: CDR1 WSHSY, CDR2 SAAADI. With 7 bases removed from V and 4 bases from J, the gap between germline ends came to 10 bases. CDR3 DNA sequence: TGCGCCAGCACCCATCGCGGCACTGAAGCTTTCTTT. This gives the protein CASTHRGTEAFF.